This T cell receptor (beta chain) came from a study of blood T cell repertoires in COVID-19. Across the study: Some COVID-19 samples were acute and others convalescent; all came from the United States, Italy and Spain. Sample material is recorded as cDNA or gDNA derived from T cells, B-cell-depleted T cells, or PBMCs.

Germline V gene lookup returns CDR1 LNHNV and CDR2 YYDKDF (reference sequence). Trimming took off 5 bases at V and 5 bases at J, with 16 bases between the two ends. This CDR3 region has 16 residues. Source study methods: Quantification of nucleated cells was approximated via reference gene primer amplification. The repertoire was sequenced with immunoSEQ multiplex PCR; TCRdb's copy has only in-frame clones and lacks some. Clonal size and the V and J genes are those of that table, whereas D and trimming came from the DNA. The sample holds 200,000 or so clones; approximately 80% are singletons and the top ten take 8% to 13%.

The receptor comes from a woman of 80 years or more with acute or convalescent COVID-19. Sequences were obtained from peripheral blood. The gene calls are TRBV15 and TRBJ1-6; D is ambiguous. CDR3 amino acids: CATSDSLNLNNSPLHF. CDR3 bases: TGTGCCACCAGCGATAGTTTGAACCTCAATAATTCACCCCTCCACTTT.